This entry is about one T cell receptor beta chain. Its antigen remains unidentified. These data are taken from a study of T-cell memory formation after mild COVID-19. Looking at the study overall: There were largely donor-specific TCR clusters.

The germline V gene encodes CDR1 KGHSH and CDR2 LQKENI. V lost 2 bases, J lost 1 base, and 23 bases lay in between. CDR3 length equals 19 residues. Regarding the study as a whole: Chiefly within CM and EM were the contracting CD4+ clones; CD8+ ones were within EMRA. Contracting clones from day 15 to 85 showed balanced CD4/CD8; later expanders favored CD4+.

TCR alpha and TCR beta cDNA libraries carrying sample barcodes and UMIs came from 5'RACE with constant-segment primers. A single record per CDR3 protein comes from TCRdb applying MiXCR to the 5' RACE reads. The profile covers more than 300,000 distinct CDR3 sequences, with roughly an eighth appearing a single time and around a fifth taken by the ten largest. The sequence was obtained from a man aged 18 to 29 who had mild COVID-19 (a few samples of this study predate the infection). Cell type and time point are not known. The sequenced sample was PBMCs or a T cell subset sorted from them (not recorded which). The chain recombines TRBV18 with TRBJ1-1; D is unresolved. The CDR3 region is CASSPSPPQGGSGNTEAFF. DNA of the CDR3: TGTGCCAGCTCACCATCCCCCCCGCAAGGAGGTTCAGGGAACACTGAAGCTTTCTTT.